This is a list of T cell receptor beta chains from one sample in a study of early T cells in non-severe SARS-CoV-2 infection. TCRdb reprocessed the 5' RACE reads with MiXCR, giving one entry per CDR3 protein. The table records just over 95,000 distinct CDR3 sequences, approximately 10% of them present only once. Sequencing was performed on whole blood, taken at baseline. Receptors were obtained from an adult who was a healthcare worker with PCR-confirmed SARS-CoV-2 infection or an uninfected control (not recorded which). CDR3s include the opening cysteine and the closing phenylalanine or tryptophan. The D gene is left open where the match is weak. Some rows mark clone size as missing; the rest say once, few, many or name a class of expanded clone.

14,few,TRBV18,NA,TRBJ2-3,CASSPGPVTDTQYF,TGTGCCAGCTCACCCGGTCCGGTCACAGATACGCAGTATTTT
12,few,TRBV2,NA,TRBJ2-3,CASSGVLNTQYF,TGTGCCAGCAGTGGAGTCCTAAATACGCAGTATTTT
16,NA,TRBV6-1,NA,TRBJ2-3,CASSEALGGPTDTQYF,TGTGCCAGCAGTGAAGCGCTGGGGGGACCCACAGATACGCAGTATTTT
18,many,TRBV7-8,TRBD1,TRBJ2-2,CASSSPLTGALNTGELFF,TGTGCCAGCAGCTCGCCCCTGACAGGGGCCTTAAACACCGGGGAGCTGTTTTTT
17,few,TRBV6-1,NA,TRBJ2-5,CASSESPARTKGKTQYF,TGTGCCAGCAGTGAAAGTCCAGCGAGAACCAAAGGAAAGACCCAGTACTTC
17,few,TRBV18,TRBD1,TRBJ2-1,CASSPSRTGTLGNEQFF,TGTGCCAGCTCACCCTCTAGGACAGGGACCCTAGGCAATGAGCAGTTCTTC
13,many,TRBV20-1,TRBD2,TRBJ2-7,CSARPSGTYEQYF,TGCAGTGCTAGACCTAGCGGGACGTACGAGCAGTACTTC
11,NA,TRBV24-1,TRBD2,TRBJ2-1,CATAREDEQFF,TGTGCCACCGCTCGGGAGGATGAGCAGTTCTTC
13,NA,TRBV20-1,NA,TRBJ2-1,CSARPSGGNEQFF,TGCAGTGCTAGACCTTCTGGGGGCAATGAGCAGTTCTTC
15,NA,TRBV18,NA,TRBJ1-4,CASSPGWGTNEKLFF,TGTGCCAGCTCACCAGGCTGGGGCACTAATGAAAAACTGTTTTTT
13,few,TRBV7-6,TRBD1,TRBJ2-7,CASSLTGPAEQYF,TGTGCCAGCAGCTTGACAGGGCCGGCCGAGCAGTACTTC
16,many,TRBV24-1,TRBD1,TRBJ2-3,CATSDIGQDPTDTQYF,TGTGCCACCAGTGATATAGGACAGGACCCCACAGATACGCAGTATTTT
13,NA,TRBV29-1,NA,TRBJ2-4,CSVTDGAKNIQYF,TGCAGCGTTACGGACGGAGCCAAAAACATTCAGTACTTC
13,few,TRBV7-3,NA,TRBJ1-1,CASSRALNTEAFF,TGTGCCAGCAGTCGGGCCTTGAACACTGAAGCTTTCTTT
13,few,TRBV29-1,TRBD2,TRBJ2-7,CSSSSGSHNEQYF,TGCAGCTCCTCTAGCGGGAGTCATAACGAGCAGTACTTC
15,NA,TRBV7-8,TRBD2,TRBJ2-4,CASSSAGLAKNIQYF,TGTGCCAGCAGCTCAGCGGGACTAGCCAAAAACATTCAGTACTTC
15,many,TRBV29-1,TRBD2,TRBJ2-1,CSVEGFSGVYNEQFF,TGCAGCGTTGAAGGTTTTAGCGGGGTCTACAATGAGCAGTTCTTC
14,few,TRBV2,NA,TRBJ2-3,CASSEQQATDTQYF,TGTGCCAGCAGTGAGCAGCAGGCCACAGATACGCAGTATTTT
12,few,TRBV6-5,NA,TRBJ1-1,CASSRGNTEAFF,TGTGCCAGCTCCAGGGGGAACACTGAAGCTTTCTTT
15,many,TRBV7-6,NA,TRBJ2-7,CASSLADRSSYEQYF,TGTGCCAGCAGCTTAGCCGACAGGAGCTCCTACGAGCAGTACTTC
16,many,TRBV18,NA,TRBJ1-2,CASSREGQQDIYGYTF,TGTGCCAGCTCACGAGAAGGACAACAGGACATATATGGCTACACCTTC
12,many,TRBV28,TRBD2,TRBJ2-1,CASREREDEQFF,TGTGCCAGCAGAGAGCGGGAGGATGAGCAGTTCTTC
13,many,TRBV5-4,TRBD1,TRBJ1-1,CASSPDRGTEAFF,TGTGCCAGCAGCCCGGACAGGGGCACTGAAGCTTTCTTT
16,NA,TRBV7-8,NA,TRBJ1-5,CASSSPPTLSNQPQHF,TGTGCCAGCAGCTCGCCCCCTACTTTGAGCAATCAGCCCCAGCATTTT
13,NA,TRBV20-1,TRBD1,TRBJ2-7,CSADRGGGYEQYF,TGCAGTGCCGACCGAGGGGGCGGCTACGAGCAGTACTTC
15,NA,TRBV20-1,TRBD2,TRBJ2-3,CSARPDSGFSDTQYF,TGCAGTGCTAGGCCCGATAGCGGGTTCTCAGATACGCAGTATTTT
14,NA,TRBV6-2/TRBV6-3,TRBD2,TRBJ2-2,CASRGTSVTGELFF,TGTGCCAGCAGGGGGACTAGCGTAACCGGGGAGCTGTTTTTT
14,NA,TRBV3-1,NA,TRBJ2-1,CASSQDFMGDEQFF,TGTGCCAGCAGCCAAGATTTCATGGGGGATGAGCAGTTCTTC
18,NA,TRBV30,TRBD2,TRBJ2-3,CAWSWASGILIGTDTQYF,TGTGCCTGGAGTTGGGCTAGCGGGATATTGATAGGCACAGATACGCAGTATTTT
15,few,TRBV14,NA,TRBJ1-6,CASSQAGFYNSPLHF,TGTGCCAGCAGCCAAGCCGGGTTCTATAATTCACCCCTCCACTTT
16,few,TRBV25-1,NA,TRBJ1-2,CASSEFGQLGGYGYTF,TGTGCCAGCAGTGAGTTCGGACAGCTGGGAGGCTATGGCTACACCTTC
13,many,TRBV29-1,NA,TRBJ2-5,CSVVFRIWETQYF,TGCAGCGTTGTCTTTCGAATTTGGGAGACCCAGTACTTC
13,NA,TRBV7-2,NA,TRBJ2-1,CASSLRANNEQFF,TGTGCCAGCAGCTTAAGAGCGAACAATGAGCAGTTCTTC
15,many,TRBV12-3/TRBV12-4,NA,TRBJ2-6,CASSRQRSGANVLTF,TGTGCCAGCAGCCGACAGCGCTCTGGGGCCAACGTCCTGACTTTC
15,NA,TRBV18,NA,TRBJ2-7,CASSPPTGRSYEQYF,TGTGCCAGCTCACCTCCCACAGGGAGGTCCTACGAGCAGTACTTC
12,many,TRBV29-1,NA,TRBJ2-7,CSVSDSGYEQYF,TGCAGCGTCTCCGACAGTGGGTACGAGCAGTACTTC
14,many,TRBV7-3,NA,TRBJ2-2,CASSLGPLTGELFF,TGTGCCAGCAGCTTAGGGCCCCTTACCGGGGAGCTGTTTTTT
15,NA,TRBV6-1,NA,TRBJ2-7,CASSESGLLPYEQYF,TGTGCCAGCAGTGAATCGGGACTGCTTCCCTACGAGCAGTACTTC
14,NA,TRBV14,NA,TRBJ2-2,CASSQSRDTGELFF,TGTGCCAGCAGCCAATCGCGGGACACCGGGGAGCTGTTTTTT
14,NA,TRBV6-2/TRBV6-3,TRBD1,TRBJ2-2,CASRGQGLIGELFF,TGTGCCAGCAGGGGACAGGGGTTGATCGGGGAGCTGTTTTTT
11,NA,TRBV29-1,NA,TRBJ1-1,CSVELRGWAFF,TGCAGCGTTGAACTCAGGGGATGGGCTTTCTTT
15,NA,TRBV7-6,TRBD2,TRBJ2-7,CASRRGGLATYEQYF,TGTGCCAGCAGGAGGGGGGGACTAGCGACCTACGAGCAGTACTTC
13,NA,TRBV29-1,TRBD1,TRBJ1-2,CSVVRTGDYGYTF,TGCAGCGTCGTAAGGACAGGGGACTATGGCTACACCTTC
20,many,TRBV3-1,TRBD2,TRBJ2-1,CASSPTLGPGWRELYNEQFF,TGTGCCAGCAGCCCAACCCTGGGACCGGGATGGCGGGAGCTCTACAATGAGCAGTTCTTC
16,few,TRBV7-2,TRBD2,TRBJ2-5,CASSFTGTSGKETQYF,TGTGCCAGCAGCTTCACCGGGACTAGCGGGAAAGAGACCCAGTACTTC
14,few,TRBV24-1,NA,TRBJ1-1,CATRASGGSTEAFF,TGTGCCACCAGAGCATCGGGGGGGTCTACTGAAGCTTTCTTT